This T cell receptor (beta chain) is from a study of persistence of HIV-infected CD4 T cells. About this clone: Its cognate antigen is unknown.

The CDR3 is made up of 14 amino acids. With 5 bases removed from V and 4 bases from J, the gap between germline ends came to 13 bases. CDR1 is SGHTS and CDR2 is YDEGEE in the germline V gene. Lysates of CMV-infected fibroblasts at approximately 9.6 ug/mL stimulated these cells. Responding CD4+ T cells were sorted by upregulation of both CD40 ligand and CD69. Undetectable plasma HIV-1 RNA below 50 copies/mL lasted at least 4 years. The immunoSEQ assay was version 4, run in survey mode. Some clones are missing from TCRdb's copy, which holds only in-frame ones; the method was immunoSEQ multiplex PCR. The sample includes around 20,000 clones, approximately 80% of them seen just once.

The chain recombines TRBV5-8 with TRBJ1-5; D unclear. The sequence came from an adult man with HIV who was CMV-seropositive. The source was CD4+ T cells sorted from PBMCs after roughly 20-hour stimulation, collected from a patient who received antiretroviral therapy. CDR3 coding DNA: TGTGCCAGCAGTTACCGGGCCATTAATCAGCCCCAGCATTTT. Protein: CASSYRAINQPQHF.